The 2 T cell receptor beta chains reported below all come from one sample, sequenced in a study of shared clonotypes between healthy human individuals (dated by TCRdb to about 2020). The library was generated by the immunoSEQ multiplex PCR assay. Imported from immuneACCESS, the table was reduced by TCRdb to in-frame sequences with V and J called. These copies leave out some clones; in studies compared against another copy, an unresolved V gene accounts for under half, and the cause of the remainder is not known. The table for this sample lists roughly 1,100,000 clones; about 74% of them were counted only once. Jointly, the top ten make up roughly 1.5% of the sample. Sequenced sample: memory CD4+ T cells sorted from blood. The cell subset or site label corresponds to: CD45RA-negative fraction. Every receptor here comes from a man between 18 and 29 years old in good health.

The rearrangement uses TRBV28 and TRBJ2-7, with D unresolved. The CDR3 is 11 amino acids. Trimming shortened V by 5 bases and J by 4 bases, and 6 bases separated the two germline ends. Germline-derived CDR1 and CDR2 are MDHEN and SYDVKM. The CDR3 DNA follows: TGTGCCAGCAGTGCCCGTTACGAGCAGTACTTC. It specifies CASSARYEQYF.

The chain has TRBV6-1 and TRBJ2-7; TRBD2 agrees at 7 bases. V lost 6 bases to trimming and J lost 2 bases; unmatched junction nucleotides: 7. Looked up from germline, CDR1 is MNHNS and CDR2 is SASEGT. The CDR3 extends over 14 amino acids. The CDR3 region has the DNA TGTGCCAGCAGGGGTTCAGCGGGAACCTACGAGCAGTACTTC. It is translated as CASRGSAGTYEQYF.